This T cell receptor (beta chain) was captured by sequencing in a study of blood T cell repertoires in COVID-19. Profiling relied on immunoSEQ multiplex PCR, and the TCRdb table lists in-frame clones only, not all of them. The table lists tens of thousands of clones, less than 90% of them singletons. Trimming took off 3 bases at V and 4 bases at J, with 10 bases between the two ends. The CDR3 loop spans 13 amino acids. Germline CDR1 is MNHEY and CDR2 is SMNVEV (reference sequence). Sequenced: peripheral blood. V is TRBV27 and J is TRBJ2-7; D may be TRBD2 (6 bases). The clonotype was recovered from a man in his forties with acute or convalescent COVID-19. CDR3 coding DNA: TGTGCCAGCAGTTTTGGAGGAGGGTACGAGCAGTACTTC. Its protein product is CASSFGGGYEQYF.